Presented here are 27 T cell receptor beta chains from one specimen sequenced in a study of blood T cell repertoires in COVID-19. Here immunoSEQ multiplex PCR was the method, and the copy in TCRdb shows in-frame clones only, minus some. This repertoire shows 310,000 or so clones, about nine tenths found once; its top ten account for 2.2%. The sequenced sample consisted of peripheral blood. The receptors come from a woman between 50 and 59 years old who had recovered from COVID-19.

In regard to this clone: One junction end does not reproduce the germline sequence, and a read error may be involved. The chain uses TRBV6-5 and TRBJ1-3, with TRBD1 matching 7 bases. This CDR3 spans 12 amino acids. CDR1 is MNHEY and CDR2 is SVGAGI in the germline V gene. CDR3 bases: TGTGCCAGCAGTTTAGAAAACAGGGGACGGAATTTT. This codes for CASSLENRGRNF.

V and J are TRBV9 and TRBJ1-2; a possible D gene is TRBD1 (6 bases). The CDR3 totals 13 residues. The germline V and J ends were trimmed by 3 bases and 7 bases, with 13 bases remaining between them. In germline, CDR1 is SGDLS, CDR2 YYNGEE. CDR3 bases: TGTGCCAGCAGCGCCCGACAGGATGGTGGCTACACCTTC. It yields the protein CASSARQDGGYTF.

This chain joins TRBV24-1 and TRBJ2-1, with 7 bases aligning to TRBD2. The V and J ends lost 8 bases and 2 bases, in that order; junction bases with no gene match: 8. Per the germline V gene, CDR1 is KGHDR and CDR2 is SFDVKD. There are 15 residues in the CDR3. CDR3 DNA sequence: TGTGCCACCACTTCGGCGGGAGATACCTACAATGAGCAGTTCTTC. Translation gives CATTSAGDTYNEQFF.

This clone was detected once. The chain recombines TRBV5-1 with TRBJ1-4, with D possibly being TRBD1 (6 bases). CDR3 size: 16 residues. The germline V and J ends were trimmed by 4 bases and 7 bases, with 20 bases remaining between them. The germline V gene has CDR1 SGHRS and CDR2 YFSETQ. Here the CDR3 DNA reads TGCGCCAGCAGCCAAAGGGGAGACCAAGGGGGTGAAAAACTGTTTTTT. Amino acid sequence: CASSQRGDQGGEKLFF.

This clone was seen more than once but under ten times. The rearrangement links TRBV6-2 or TRBV6-3 to TRBJ2-5, with 8 bases fitting TRBD1. The junction had 1 base not matched to a gene; V was cut back by 0 bases and J by 1 base. The length of the CDR3 is 15 residues. Germline V lookup: CDR1 MNHEY, CDR2 SVGEGT. The CDR3 loop reads CASSYSQGAQETQYF. In DNA, the CDR3 is TGTGCCAGCAGTTACTCCCAGGGGGCCCAAGAGACCCAGTACTTC.

This clone has only a few counts. The rearrangement joins TRBV18 to TRBJ1-4; 8 bases agree with TRBD1. J was trimmed by 7 bases and V by 3 bases; bases with no gene match: 13. Germline lookup yields CDR1 KGHSH and CDR2 LQKENI. CDR3 length: 17 amino acids. CDR3 sequence: CASSPPSGGAEGEKLFF. As DNA, the CDR3 is TGTGCCAGCTCACCGCCGTCAGGGGGCGCGGAGGGTGAAAAACTGTTTTTT.

CDR3 sequence reads: CASSMRGYNYGYTF. CDR3 DNA sequence: TGTGCCAGTAGTATGCGGGGGTATAACTATGGCTACACCTTC. The V and J genes are TRBV19 and TRBJ1-2, with D possibly TRBD1 on 5 matching bases. The CDR3 is made up of 14 amino acids. The germline V gene encodes CDR1 LNHDA and CDR2 SQIVND (reference sequence). V shed 3 bases and J shed 1 base, with 9 bases lying between them.

This chain joins TRBV7-8 and TRBJ1-2, with 8 positions matching TRBD1. J gave up 7 bases and V 1 base, and 8 bases lay outside the gene matches. This CDR3 comprises 15 residues. Germline values: CDR1 SGHVS, CDR2 FQNEAQ. The CDR3 reads CASSLESRGLGGYTF. In DNA form, the CDR3 reads TGTGCCAGCAGCTTAGAAAGCAGGGGGCTAGGTGGCTACACCTTC.

J is TRBJ1-4 and V is TRBV4-3; 7 bases are shared with TRBD1. The CDR3 is 16 amino acids. Looked up from germline, CDR1 is LGHNA and CDR2 is YSLEER. The V segment lost 1 base and the J segment 7 bases; nucleotides outside the gene matches: 9. DNA of the CDR3: TGCGCCAGCAGCCAAGCCCCGACAGGGAGAGGTGAAAAACTGTTTTTT. Translating gives CASSQAPTGRGEKLFF.

The chain uses TRBV6-5 and TRBJ1-1; D gene unclear. Germline V gives CDR1 MNHEY, CDR2 SVGAGI. V lost 6 bases and J 7 bases, leaving 15 bases between the germline ends. The CDR3 extends over 13 amino acids. The CDR3 loop reads CASRAAVSNEAFF. As DNA, the CDR3 is TGTGCCAGCAGGGCGGCGGTCTCTAATGAAGCTTTCTTT.

This chain joins TRBV6-5 and TRBJ2-7, with 8 bases fitting TRBD2. J was trimmed by 2 bases and V by 5 bases; bases with no gene match: 8. The CDR3 extends over 15 amino acids. The V gene's germline CDR1 is MNHEY and CDR2 SVGAGI. CDR3 sequence reads: CASSTGTRIAYEQYF. The CDR3 DNA reads TGTGCCAGCAGTACGGGGACTAGGATTGCCTACGAGCAGTACTTC.

This chain connects TRBV5-4 to TRBJ1-1; 9 positions match TRBD1. The V gene end was trimmed by 0 bases and the J gene end by 5 bases; junction bases not matched to a gene: 5. Germline values: CDR1 SGHNT, CDR2 YYREEE (reference sequence). CDR3 length: 15 residues. Written as DNA, the CDR3 is TGTGCCAGCAGCTTGGCCGGGACAGGGCGGACTGAAGCTTTCTTT. This codes for CASSLAGTGRTEAFF.

The chain joins TRBV19 to TRBJ2-7, with a tentative D call TRBD1 (6 bases). Germline V gene sequence: CDR1 LNHDA, CDR2 SQIVND (reference sequence). The CDR3 spans 13 residues. V was shortened by 1 base and J by 7 bases, with 11 bases between the two germline ends. The CDR3 spells CASSIGTAWEQYF. The DNA for the CDR3 is TGTGCCAGTAGTATAGGGACAGCCTGGGAGCAGTACTTC.

V gene TRBV20-1 combines with J gene TRBJ2-2; D call uncertain. Germline assignment: CDR1 DFQATT and CDR2 SNEGSKA (reference sequence). Deletions cut 3 bases from V and 4 bases from J, with 9 bases between. This CDR3 is 13 amino acids long. As DNA, the CDR3 is TGCAGTGCTAGTAAAGTCGGCACCGGGGAGCTGTTTTTT. Its translation is CSASKVGTGELFF.

The chain employs TRBV7-2 and TRBJ1-3, with D tentatively TRBD1 (5 bases). The CDR3 is 14 amino acids. In germline, CDR1 is SGHTA, CDR2 FQGNSA. Between the trimmed V and J ends, which lost 2 bases and 0 bases, there was a span of 5 bases. The CDR3 spells CASSLTGSGNTIYF. In DNA, the CDR3 is TGTGCCAGCAGCTTAACAGGCTCTGGAAACACCATATATTTT.

With respect to this clone: The junction differs from germline at one of its ends, possibly a read error. The chain links TRBV7-7 to TRBJ2-5, with 10 bases lining up with TRBD1. The germline gives CDR1 SSHAT, CDR2 FNYEAQ (reference sequence). This CDR3 is 15 amino acids long. The CDR3 DNA sequence: TGTGCTAGCAGCCGGGGACAGGGGCTTGGGGAGACCCAGTACTTC. Its protein is CASSRGQGLGETQYF.

This rearrangement joins TRBV18 to TRBJ1-1; 8 nucleotides agree with TRBD1. V shed 3 bases, J shed 3 bases, and the junction held 6 bases outside the gene matches. CDR3 length: 15 amino acids. CDR1 KGHSH and CDR2 LQKENI come from the germline V gene. The CDR3 DNA reads TGTGCCAGCTCACCGCAGGGGGCTGGGGACACTGAAGCTTTCTTT. Translated: CASSPQGAGDTEAFF.

The gene calls are TRBV2 and TRBJ2-1, with a tentative D call TRBD2 (6 bases). Trimming pared 6 bases from V and 15 bases from J, leaving 21 bases between. CDR1 is SNHLY, CDR2 FYNNEI, per germline. This CDR3 is 13 amino acids long. This CDR3 is CASSAGSRNGVFF. The CDR3 nucleotides are TGTGCCAGCAGCGCCGGGAGCAGAAACGGTGTGTTCTTC. Filled out from reference TRBV2 and TRBJ2-1, the complete variable domain reads EPEVTQTPSHQVTQMGQEVILRCVPISNHLYFYWYRQILGQKVEFLVSFYNNEISEKSEIFDDQFSVERPDGSNFTLKIRSTKLEDSAMYFCASSAGSRNGVFFGPGTRLTVL.

V usage is TRBV3-1 (or the pseudogene TRBV3-2) and J usage is TRBJ1-1; D remains unclear. This CDR3 is built from 15 residues. V gave up 2 bases and J gave up 6 bases, with 16 bases separating them. Germline V lookup: CDR1 LGHDT, CDR2 YNNKEL (reference sequence). Here the CDR3 DNA reads TGTGCCAGCAGCCAACCCCGATCGAGGGCAGCTGAAGCTTTCTTT. Translating it yields CASSQPRSRAAEAFF.

The V call is TRBV7-2, the J call TRBJ1-5; TRBD1 agrees at 7 bases. J was trimmed by 6 bases and V by 5 bases; bases with no gene match: 7. The CDR3 length is 14 residues. Germline values: CDR1 SGHTA, CDR2 FQGNSA. The CDR3 bases are TGTGCCAGCAGCCCGCGGACAGGAAGTCAGCCCCAGCATTTT. Translated: CASSPRTGSQPQHF.

The rearrangement links TRBV6-5 to TRBJ1-5; D possibly corresponds to TRBD1 (6 bases). CDR3 length: 14 residues. Trimming shortened V by 7 bases and J by 4 bases, and 14 bases separated the two germline ends. Germline V CDR1 and CDR2: MNHEY, SVGAGI. CDR3 residues: CASTYLTGNQPQHF. The CDR3 bases are TGTGCCAGCACCTATTTAACAGGGAATCAGCCCCAGCATTTT.

In this sample, this clone turned up once. The rearrangement joins TRBV6-5 to TRBJ1-2; D ambiguous. Trimming took off 0 bases at V and 5 bases at J, with 13 bases between the two ends. Germline values: CDR1 MNHEY, CDR2 SVGAGI. The CDR3 spans 15 residues. The CDR3 region has the DNA TGTGCCAGCAGTTACTCGGCAGGAGGTTTTTATGGCTACACCTTC. This translates into CASSYSAGGFYGYTF.

The chain joins TRBV2 to TRBJ2-3, with 7 bases identical to TRBD1. Per the germline V gene, CDR1 is SNHLY and CDR2 is FYNNEI. The CDR3 extends over 18 amino acids. Unmatched junction bases numbered 18, after V lost 5 bases and J lost 4 bases. CDR3 nucleotide sequence: TGTGCCAGCAGTCGGTCGCTCGGGGACAGACCCAGCCCAGATACGCAGTATTTT. Protein sequence: CASSRSLGDRPSPDTQYF.

This sequence joins TRBV18 and TRBJ1-2; 11 nucleotides match TRBD1. With V trimmed by 4 bases and J by 9 bases, 4 bases remained unmatched. The CDR3 contains 13 residues. Per germline, CDR1 KGHSH and CDR2 LQKENI. The CDR3 region has the DNA TGTGCCAGCTCACTCGGGACAGGGGGGAGCTACACCTTC. Translated, it gives CASSLGTGGSYTF. Based on the CDR3 plus reference TRBV18 and TRBJ1-2, the full variable domain is NAGVMQNPRHLVRRRGQEARLRCSPMKGHSHVYWYRQLPEEGLKFMVYLQKENIIDESGMPKERFSAEFPKEGPSILRIQQVVRGDSAAYFCASSLGTGGSYTFGSGTRLTVV.

This clone was observed once. The chain carries TRBV28 and TRBJ2-1; 11 bases map to TRBD2. The J segment lost 2 bases and the V segment lost 1 base, leaving 1 base of the junction unmatched. The CDR3 has 16 residues. CDR1 MDHEN and CDR2 SYDVKM come from the germline V gene. The CDR3 sequence is CASSLSGLAAYNEQFF. The CDR3 coding sequence is TGTGCCAGCAGTTTATCGGGACTAGCGGCCTACAATGAGCAGTTCTTC. Together with reference TRBV28 and TRBJ2-1, the CDR3 gives the full variable domain: DVKVTQSSRYLVKRTGEKVFLECVQDMDHENMFWYRQDPGLGLRLIYFSYDVKMKEKGDIPEGYSVSREKKERFSLILESASTNQTSMYLCASSLSGLAAYNEQFFGPGTRLTVL.

The chain carries TRBV6-6 and TRBJ1-1; 10 positions match TRBD1. Germline V gene data show CDR1 as MNHNY and CDR2 as SVGAGI (reference sequence). CDR3 length equals 14 residues. The V gene end was trimmed by 5 bases and the J gene end by 3 bases; junction bases not matched to a gene: 3. CDR3 DNA sequence: TGTGCCAGCAGTCCGACAGGGGGCGACACTGAAGCTTTCTTT. Translating gives CASSPTGGDTEAFF.

The chain carries TRBV5-6 and TRBJ1-1; 9 nucleotides align to TRBD1. The CDR3 extends over 15 amino acids. V dropped 2 bases and J dropped 0; count of bases not matched to a gene: 2. Germline CDR1 reads SGHDT; CDR2 reads YYEEEE. The CDR3, as DNA: TGTGCCAGCAGCTTTAGGACAGGGGTGAACACTGAAGCTTTCTTT. Its translation: CASSFRTGVNTEAFF.